This T cell receptor beta chain was identified during a study of blood T cells in healthy people across ages. The study's findings and limits: Per-million-T-cell TCR beta diversity fell roughly linearly with age. Expanded clonotype changes were possibly confounded by unknown donor CMV status. Comparison with aged donors showed that long-lived donors had more naive CD4+ cells and higher diversity.

A J-beta primer mix and a sample-barcoded 5' primer were used in a second PCR of roughly 7 to 12 cycles. Every molecule of cDNA carried a tag from a template-switch adaptor with 12 random nucleotides. One entry per CDR3 protein results from TCRdb running MiXCR on the 5' RACE reads. The table records over 950,000 distinct CDR3 sequences, just over 50% of them present only once. With regard to this clonotype: What it recognizes is unknown.

From germline, CDR1 is SGHVS and CDR2 FNYEAQ. The CDR3 contains 15 residues. This TCR was sampled from a woman in her fifties or sixties in good health. Sequenced: blood. The chain uses TRBV7-6 and TRBJ2-4; 8 bases map to TRBD1. The J call may be mistaken, given a closer DNA end match to TRBJ2-5. CDR3 nucleotide sequence: TGTGCCAGCAGCCGCCAGGGGGCAAGGGATGAGACCCAGTACTTC. Protein: CASSRQGARDETQYF.